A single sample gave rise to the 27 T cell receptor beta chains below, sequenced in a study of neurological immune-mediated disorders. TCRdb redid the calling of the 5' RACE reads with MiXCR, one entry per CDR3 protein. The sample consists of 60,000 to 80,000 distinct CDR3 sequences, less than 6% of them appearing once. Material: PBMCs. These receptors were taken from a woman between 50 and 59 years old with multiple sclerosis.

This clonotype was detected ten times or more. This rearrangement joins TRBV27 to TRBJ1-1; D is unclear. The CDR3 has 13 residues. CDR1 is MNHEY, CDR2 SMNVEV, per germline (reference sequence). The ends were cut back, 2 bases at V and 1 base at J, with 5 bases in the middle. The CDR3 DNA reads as TGTGCCAGCAGTTTAACCGAGAACACTGAAGCTTTCTTT. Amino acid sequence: CASSLTENTEAFF.

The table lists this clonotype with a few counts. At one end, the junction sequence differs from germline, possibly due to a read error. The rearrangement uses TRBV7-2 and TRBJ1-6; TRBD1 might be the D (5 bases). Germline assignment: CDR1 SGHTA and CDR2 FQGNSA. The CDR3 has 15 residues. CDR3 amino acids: CASRTASSYNSPLNF. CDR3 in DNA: TGTGCCAGCAGGACAGCGAGCTCCTATAATTCACCCCTCAACTTT.

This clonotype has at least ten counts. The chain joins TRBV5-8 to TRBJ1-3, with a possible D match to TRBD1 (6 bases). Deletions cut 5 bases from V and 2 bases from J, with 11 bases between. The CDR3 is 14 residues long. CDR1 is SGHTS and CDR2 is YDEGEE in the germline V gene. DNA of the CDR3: TGTGCCAGCAGTTACAGGGTAGCTGGAAACACCATATATTTT. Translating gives CASSYRVAGNTIYF.

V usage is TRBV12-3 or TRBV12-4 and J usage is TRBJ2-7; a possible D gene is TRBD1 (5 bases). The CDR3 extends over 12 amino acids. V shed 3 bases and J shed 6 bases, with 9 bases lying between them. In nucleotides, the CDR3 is TGTGCCAGCAGTTTCATGGGGCGCGAGCAGTACGTC. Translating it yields CASSFMGREQYV.

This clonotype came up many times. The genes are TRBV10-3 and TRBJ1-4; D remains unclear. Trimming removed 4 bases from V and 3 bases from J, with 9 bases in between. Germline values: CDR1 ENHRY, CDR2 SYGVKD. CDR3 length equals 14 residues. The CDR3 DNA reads TGTGCCATCAGTGTAACCGGATCTAATGAAAAACTGTTTTTT. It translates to CAISVTGSNEKLFF.

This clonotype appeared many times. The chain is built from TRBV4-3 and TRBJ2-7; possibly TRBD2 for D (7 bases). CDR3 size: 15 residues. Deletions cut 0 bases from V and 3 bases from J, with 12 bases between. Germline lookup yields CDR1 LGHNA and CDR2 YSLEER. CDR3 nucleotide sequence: TGCGCCAGCAGCCAAGAAGAGGGGGGGCACTACGAGCAGTACTTC. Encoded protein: CASSQEEGGHYEQYF.

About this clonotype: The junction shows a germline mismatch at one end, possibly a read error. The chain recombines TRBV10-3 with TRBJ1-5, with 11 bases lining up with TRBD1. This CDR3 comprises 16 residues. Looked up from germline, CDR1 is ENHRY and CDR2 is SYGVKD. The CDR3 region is CAISGGQGVTNQPQNF. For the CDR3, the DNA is TGTGCCATCAGTGGGGGACAGGGGGTCACCAATCAGCCCCAGAATTTT.

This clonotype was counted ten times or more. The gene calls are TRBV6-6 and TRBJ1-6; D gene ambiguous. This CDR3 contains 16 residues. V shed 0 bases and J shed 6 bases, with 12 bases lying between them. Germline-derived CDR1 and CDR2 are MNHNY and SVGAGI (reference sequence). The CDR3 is CASSYSIGFGNSPLHF. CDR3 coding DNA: TGTGCCAGCAGTTACTCGATCGGATTTGGTAATTCACCCCTCCACTTT.

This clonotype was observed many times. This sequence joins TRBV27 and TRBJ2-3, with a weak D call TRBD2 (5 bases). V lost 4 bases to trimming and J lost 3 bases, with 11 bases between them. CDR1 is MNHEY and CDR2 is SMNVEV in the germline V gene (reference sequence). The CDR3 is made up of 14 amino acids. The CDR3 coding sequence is TGTGCCAGCAGTTCCCAACTAGTTACAGATACGCAGTATTTT. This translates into CASSSQLVTDTQYF.

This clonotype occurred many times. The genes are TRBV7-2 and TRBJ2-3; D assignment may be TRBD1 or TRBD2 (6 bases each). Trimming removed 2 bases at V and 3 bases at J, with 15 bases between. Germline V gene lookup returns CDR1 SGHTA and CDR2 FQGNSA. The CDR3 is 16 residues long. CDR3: CASSLFGGLRTDTQYF. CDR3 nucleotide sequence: TGTGCCAGCAGCTTATTCGGGGGCCTACGGACAGATACGCAGTATTTT.

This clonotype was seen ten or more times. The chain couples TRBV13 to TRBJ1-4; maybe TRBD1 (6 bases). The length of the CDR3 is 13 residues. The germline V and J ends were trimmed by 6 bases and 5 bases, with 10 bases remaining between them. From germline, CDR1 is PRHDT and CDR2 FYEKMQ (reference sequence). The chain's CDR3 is CASRDSLNEKLFF. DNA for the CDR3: TGTGCCAGCAGGGACAGCCTGAATGAAAAACTGTTTTTT.

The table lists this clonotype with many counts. The CDR3 region has the DNA TGCGCCAGCAGCCAGCAGGGACTTAACACTGAAGCTTTCTTT. This codes for CASSQQGLNTEAFF. This chain joins TRBV5-1 and TRBJ1-1; perhaps TRBD1 as D (5 bases). The CDR3 totals 14 residues. The germline V gene encodes CDR1 SGHRS and CDR2 YFSETQ. Trimming left V 4 bases short and J 2 bases short, with 12 bases between.

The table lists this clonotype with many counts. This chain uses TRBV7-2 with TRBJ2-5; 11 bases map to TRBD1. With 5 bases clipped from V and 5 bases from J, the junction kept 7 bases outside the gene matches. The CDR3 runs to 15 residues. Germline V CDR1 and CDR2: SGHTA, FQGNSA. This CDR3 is CASSQGQGVEETQYF. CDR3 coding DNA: TGTGCCAGCAGCCAGGGACAGGGGGTAGAGGAGACCCAGTACTTC.

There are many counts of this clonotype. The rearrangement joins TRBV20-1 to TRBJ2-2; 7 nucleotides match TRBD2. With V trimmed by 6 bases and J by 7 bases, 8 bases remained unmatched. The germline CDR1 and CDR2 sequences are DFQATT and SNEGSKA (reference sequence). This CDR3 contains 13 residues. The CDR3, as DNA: TGCAGTGCCCTTACTAGCGTTCTCGGGGAGCTGTTTTTT. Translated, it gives CSALTSVLGELFF.

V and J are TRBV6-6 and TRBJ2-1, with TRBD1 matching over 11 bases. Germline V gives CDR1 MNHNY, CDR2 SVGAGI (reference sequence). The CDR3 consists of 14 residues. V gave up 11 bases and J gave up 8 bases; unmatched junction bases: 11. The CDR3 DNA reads TGTGCCTCGGGAAAGGGACAGGGGGGCGATGAGCAGTTCTTC. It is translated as CASGKGQGGDEQFF.

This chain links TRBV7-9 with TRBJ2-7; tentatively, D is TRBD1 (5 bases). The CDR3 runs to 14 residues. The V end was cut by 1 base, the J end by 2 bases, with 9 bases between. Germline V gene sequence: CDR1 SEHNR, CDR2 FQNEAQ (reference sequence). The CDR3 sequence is CASSLVGAAYEQYF. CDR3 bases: TGTGCCAGCAGCTTAGTAGGGGCTGCCTACGAGCAGTACTTC.

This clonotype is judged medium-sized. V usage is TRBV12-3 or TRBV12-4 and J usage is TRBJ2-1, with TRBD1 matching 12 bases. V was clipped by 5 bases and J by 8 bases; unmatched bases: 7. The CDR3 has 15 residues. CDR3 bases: TGTGCCAGCAGTGTTGGGACAGGGGGCGGGGATGAGCAGTTCTTC. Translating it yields CASSVGTGGGDEQFF.

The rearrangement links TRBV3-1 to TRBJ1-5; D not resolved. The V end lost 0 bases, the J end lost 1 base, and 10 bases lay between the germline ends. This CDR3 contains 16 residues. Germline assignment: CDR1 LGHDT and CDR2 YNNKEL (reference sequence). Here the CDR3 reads CASSQDPLGSNQPQHF. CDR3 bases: TGTGCCAGCAGCCAAGATCCTTTAGGGAGCAATCAGCCCCAGCATTTT.

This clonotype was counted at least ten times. CDR3 residues: CASRPTNSPLHF. In DNA, the CDR3 is TGTGCCAGCAGACCTACAAATTCACCCCTCCACTTT. The rearrangement links TRBV12-3 or TRBV12-4 to TRBJ1-6; D is unresolved. There are 12 residues in the CDR3. Trimming removed 6 bases at V and 7 bases at J, with 7 bases between.

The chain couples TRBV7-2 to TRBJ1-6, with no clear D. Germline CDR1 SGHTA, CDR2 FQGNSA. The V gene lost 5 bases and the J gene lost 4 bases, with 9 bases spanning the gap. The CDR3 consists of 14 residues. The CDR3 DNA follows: TGTGCCAGCAGCCACCACTCATATAATTCACCCCTCCACTTT. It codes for CASSHHSYNSPLHF.

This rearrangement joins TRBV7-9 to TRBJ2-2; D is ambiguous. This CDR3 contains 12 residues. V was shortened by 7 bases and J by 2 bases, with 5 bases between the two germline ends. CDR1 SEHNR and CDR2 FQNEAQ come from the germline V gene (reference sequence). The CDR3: CASTLNTGELFF. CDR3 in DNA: TGTGCCAGCACCCTTAACACCGGGGAGCTGTTTTTT.

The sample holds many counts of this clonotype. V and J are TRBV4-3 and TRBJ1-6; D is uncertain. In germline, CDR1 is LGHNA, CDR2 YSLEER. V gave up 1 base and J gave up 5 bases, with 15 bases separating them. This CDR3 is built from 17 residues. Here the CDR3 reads CASSQASRRADNSPLHF. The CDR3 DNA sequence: TGCGCCAGCAGCCAAGCAAGTAGGAGGGCAGATAATTCACCCCTCCACTTT.

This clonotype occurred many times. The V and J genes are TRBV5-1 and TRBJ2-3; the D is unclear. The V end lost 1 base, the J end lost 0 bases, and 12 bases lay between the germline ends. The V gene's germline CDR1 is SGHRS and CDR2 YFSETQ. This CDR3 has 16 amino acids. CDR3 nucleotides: TGCGCCAGCAGCTTGCGCGGAACGGGCAGCACAGATACGCAGTATTTT. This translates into CASSLRGTGSTDTQYF.

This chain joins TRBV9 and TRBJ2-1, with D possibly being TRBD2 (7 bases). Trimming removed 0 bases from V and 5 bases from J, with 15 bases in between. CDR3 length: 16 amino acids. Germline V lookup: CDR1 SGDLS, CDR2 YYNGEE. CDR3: CASSVASRGGHNEQFF. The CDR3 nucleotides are TGTGCCAGCAGCGTAGCTTCGAGGGGGGGCCACAATGAGCAGTTCTTC.

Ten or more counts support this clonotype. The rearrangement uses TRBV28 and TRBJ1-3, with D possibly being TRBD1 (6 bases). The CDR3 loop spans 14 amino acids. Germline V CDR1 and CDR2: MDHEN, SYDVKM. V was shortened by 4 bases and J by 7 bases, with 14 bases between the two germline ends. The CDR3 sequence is CASSSPGEGNTIYF. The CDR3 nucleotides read TGTGCCAGCAGTTCACCAGGGGAGGGGAACACCATATATTTT.

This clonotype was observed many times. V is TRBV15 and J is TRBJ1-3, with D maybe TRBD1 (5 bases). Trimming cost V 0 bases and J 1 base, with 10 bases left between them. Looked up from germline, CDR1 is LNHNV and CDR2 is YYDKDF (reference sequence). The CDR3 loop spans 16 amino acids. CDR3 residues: CATSRDIRASGNTIYF. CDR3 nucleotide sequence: TGTGCCACCAGCAGAGATATCAGGGCGTCTGGAAACACCATATATTTT.

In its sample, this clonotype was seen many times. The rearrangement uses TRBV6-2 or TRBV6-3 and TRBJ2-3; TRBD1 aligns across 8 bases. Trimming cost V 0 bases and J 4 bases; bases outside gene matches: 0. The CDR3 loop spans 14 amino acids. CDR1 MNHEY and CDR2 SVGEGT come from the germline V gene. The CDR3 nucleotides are TGTGCCAGCAGTTACTCGACAGGGGCAGATACGCAGTATTTT. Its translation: CASSYSTGADTQYF.